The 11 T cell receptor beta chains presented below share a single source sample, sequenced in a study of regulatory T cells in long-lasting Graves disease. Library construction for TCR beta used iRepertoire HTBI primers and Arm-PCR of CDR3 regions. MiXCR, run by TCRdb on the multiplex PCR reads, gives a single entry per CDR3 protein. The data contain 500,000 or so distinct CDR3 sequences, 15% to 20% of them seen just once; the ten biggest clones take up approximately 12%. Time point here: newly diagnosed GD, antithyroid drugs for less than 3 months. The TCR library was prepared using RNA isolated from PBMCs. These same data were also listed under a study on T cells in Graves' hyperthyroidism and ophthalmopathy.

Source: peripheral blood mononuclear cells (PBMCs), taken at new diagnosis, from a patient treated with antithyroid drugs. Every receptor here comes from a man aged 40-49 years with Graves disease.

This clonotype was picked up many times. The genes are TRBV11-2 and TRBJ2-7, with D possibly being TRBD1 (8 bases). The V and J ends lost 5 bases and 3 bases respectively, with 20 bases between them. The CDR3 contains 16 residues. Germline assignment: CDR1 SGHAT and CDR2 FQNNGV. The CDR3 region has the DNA TGTGCCAGCAGCCCCATGGGAGGGGACAGGTACTACGAGCAGTACTTC. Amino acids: CASSPMGGDRYYEQYF.

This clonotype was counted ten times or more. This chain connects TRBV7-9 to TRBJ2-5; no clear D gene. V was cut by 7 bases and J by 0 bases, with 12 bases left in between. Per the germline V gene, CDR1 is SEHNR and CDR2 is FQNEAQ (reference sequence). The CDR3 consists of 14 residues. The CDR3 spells CASNPIRNQETQYF. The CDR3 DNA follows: TGTGCCAGCAACCCTATACGGAACCAAGAGACCCAGTACTTC.

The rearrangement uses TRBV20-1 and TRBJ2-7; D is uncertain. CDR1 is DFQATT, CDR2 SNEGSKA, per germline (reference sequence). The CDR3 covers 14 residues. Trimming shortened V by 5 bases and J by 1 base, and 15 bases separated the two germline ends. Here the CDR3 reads CSAPSRTNSYEQYF. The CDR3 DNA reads TGCAGTGCTCCTTCTAGAACCAATTCCTACGAGCAGTACTTC.

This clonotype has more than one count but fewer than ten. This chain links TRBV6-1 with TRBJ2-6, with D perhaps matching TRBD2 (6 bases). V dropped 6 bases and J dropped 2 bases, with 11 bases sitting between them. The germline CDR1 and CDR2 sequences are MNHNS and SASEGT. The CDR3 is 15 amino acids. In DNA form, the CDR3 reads TGTGCCAGCAGCCACGGGGGAGCTGGGGCCAACGTCCTGACTTTC. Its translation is CASSHGGAGANVLTF.

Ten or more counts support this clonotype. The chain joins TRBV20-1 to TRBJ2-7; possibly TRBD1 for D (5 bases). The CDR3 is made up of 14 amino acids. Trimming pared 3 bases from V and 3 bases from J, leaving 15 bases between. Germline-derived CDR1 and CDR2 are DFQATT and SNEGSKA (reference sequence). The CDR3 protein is CSASSREGGYEQYF. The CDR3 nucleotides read TGCAGTGCTAGCAGCAGGGAAGGTGGCTACGAGCAGTACTTC.

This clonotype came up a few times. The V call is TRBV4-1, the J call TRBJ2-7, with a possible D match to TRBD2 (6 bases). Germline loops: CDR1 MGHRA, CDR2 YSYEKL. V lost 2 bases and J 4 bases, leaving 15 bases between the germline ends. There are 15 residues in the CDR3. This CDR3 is CASSQISSGEYEQYF. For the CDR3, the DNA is TGCGCCAGCAGCCAAATTTCCTCGGGGGAATACGAGCAGTACTTC.

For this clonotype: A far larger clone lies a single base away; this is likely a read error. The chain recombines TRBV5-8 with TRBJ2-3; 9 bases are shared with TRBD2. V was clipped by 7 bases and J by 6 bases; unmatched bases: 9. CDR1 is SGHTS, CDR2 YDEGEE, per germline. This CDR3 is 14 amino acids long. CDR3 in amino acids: CASGPLTSGDTQYF. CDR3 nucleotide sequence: TGTGCCAGCGGTCCACTGACTAGCGGCGATACGCAGTATTTT.

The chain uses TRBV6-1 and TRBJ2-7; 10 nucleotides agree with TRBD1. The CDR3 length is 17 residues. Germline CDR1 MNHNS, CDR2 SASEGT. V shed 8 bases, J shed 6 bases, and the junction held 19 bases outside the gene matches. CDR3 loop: CASRTRQGQGIESEQYF. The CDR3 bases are TGTGCCAGCCGCACCCGCCAGGGACAGGGGATCGAATCCGAGCAGTACTTC.

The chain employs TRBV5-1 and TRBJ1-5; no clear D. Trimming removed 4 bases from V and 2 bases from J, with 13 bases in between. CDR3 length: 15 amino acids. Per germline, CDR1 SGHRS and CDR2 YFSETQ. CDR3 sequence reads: CASSPGDLGNQPQHF. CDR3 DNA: TGCGCCAGCAGCCCGGGCGATTTGGGCAATCAGCCCCAGCATTTT.

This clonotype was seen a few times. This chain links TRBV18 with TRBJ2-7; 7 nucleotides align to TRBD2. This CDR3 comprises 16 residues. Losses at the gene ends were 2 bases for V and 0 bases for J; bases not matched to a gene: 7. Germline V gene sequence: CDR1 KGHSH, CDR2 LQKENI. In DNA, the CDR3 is TGTGCCAGCTCACCAAAATCTAGCGGCCACTCCTACGAGCAGTACTTC. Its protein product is CASSPKSSGHSYEQYF. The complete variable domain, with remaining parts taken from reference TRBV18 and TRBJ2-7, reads NAGVMQNPRHLVRRRGQEARLRCSPMKGHSHVYWYRQLPEEGLKFMVYLQKENIIDESGMPKERFSAEFPKEGPSILRIQQVVRGDSAAYFCASSPKSSGHSYEQYFGPGTRLTVT.

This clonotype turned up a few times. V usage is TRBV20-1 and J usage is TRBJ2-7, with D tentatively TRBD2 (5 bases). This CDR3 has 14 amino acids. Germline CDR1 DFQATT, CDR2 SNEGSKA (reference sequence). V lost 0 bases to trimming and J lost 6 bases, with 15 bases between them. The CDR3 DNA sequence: TGCAGTGCTAGAGATCCGGGGTCAACTCTCGAGCAGTACTTC. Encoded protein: CSARDPGSTLEQYF.